The source of this TCR beta chain is a study of cytomegalovirus exposure and HLA in healthy donors. Study conclusions and caveats: The study listed 164 cytomegalovirus-associated TCR beta chains.

These donors counted as nominally healthy when sampled, but unrecorded immune exposures were likely. This CDR3 region has 18 residues. Germline CDR1 reads SNHLY; CDR2 reads FYNNEI. The V and J ends lost 4 bases and 2 bases respectively, with 21 bases between them. It was with 60 Vbeta and 13 Jbeta primers that the PCR ran. TCRdb's copy holds only in-frame clones and misses some; the assay was immunoSEQ multiplex PCR. In the table there are fewer than 250,000 clones, around 80% of which are singletons. On this clone itself: Its antigen is still unknown.

The receptor's source is a girl aged 2 to 10 in good health and CMV-seronegative. The chain links TRBV2 to TRBJ1-3, with a tentative D call TRBD1 (6 bases). The sample consisted of PBMCs. The CDR3 sequence: CASSVNRAHYRTGNTIYF. CDR3 nucleotide sequence: TGTGCCAGCAGTGTGAACAGGGCCCACTATCGCACTGGAAACACCATATATTTT.